The T cell receptor (beta chain) described here comes from a study of T cell responses to AZD1222 COVID-19 vaccine. Whole-study results and caveats: At baseline, seropositivity was found in only 5 to 7 AZD1222 recipients. Researchers report vaccine-associated CD4 TCRs spanning spike, with dominance at 160-218 and 743-854. Clonal diversity may have been underestimated in mostly white British donors.

The table came from immunoSEQ multiplex PCR; TCRdb's copy has only in-frame clones and leaves some out. Of approximately 120,000 clones in the sample, roughly 88% are singletons; the top ten hold about a quarter. Trimming left V 0 bases short and J 0 bases short, with 6 bases between. The germline V gene encodes CDR1 SGHDT and CDR2 YYEEEE. The CDR3 covers 14 residues. Details on this clone: The antigen is not known.

This sample comprised peripheral blood, obtained 28 days after the second AZD1222 dose. The chain recombines TRBV5-6 with TRBJ1-1; D not resolved. This TCR was recovered from an adult who received the AZD1222 COVID-19 vaccine. The DNA of the CDR3 is TGTGCCAGCAGCTTGGGCCGAGTGAACACTGAAGCTTTCTTT. Translating it yields CASSLGRVNTEAFF.